The entry below describes one TCR beta chain. Its antigen remains unidentified. The data belong to a study of CD8 T cells in ankylosing spondylitis. Generation of TCR beta libraries employed quantitative 5'-RACE incorporating molecular barcodes. One entry per CDR3 protein, called by TCRdb with MiXCR from the 5' RACE reads. The sample records about 400,000 distinct CDR3 sequences, around 22% being singletons. Study-level findings and limits: A TCR beta motif made of under 10 highly homologous variants seemed typical of ankylosing spondylitis blood.

Germline lookup yields CDR1 SGHRS and CDR2 YFSETQ. Trimming took off 0 bases at V and 3 bases at J, with 9 bases between the two ends. The CDR3 runs to 15 residues. The genes are TRBV5-1 and TRBJ2-2; D is ambiguous. Sequencing used blood, either unsorted or a sorted T cell fraction (not recorded which). The TCR sequence derives from a male donor with ankylosing spondylitis. As DNA, the CDR3 is TGCGCCAGCAGCTTGGATAGAACCGACACCGGGGAGCTGTTTTTT. Translated: CASSLDRTDTGELFF.